One and the same sample provided the 6 T cell receptor beta chains below, sequenced in a study of shared clonotypes between healthy human individuals. Sequenced by immunoSEQ multiplex PCR; TCRdb stores in-frame clones only, minus some. The sample has about 2.3 million clones; 85% to 95% are singletons. Sequencing input: naive CD4+ T cells from PBMCs. Subset defined: CD45RA+ positively selected. The receptors originated from a man younger than 35 in good health. Some clones in this sample may be carry-over from other donors' samples.

The rearrangement uses TRBV28 and TRBJ1-1, with 9 bases lining up with TRBD1. The CDR3 contains 15 residues. Trimming removed 6 bases from V and 5 bases from J; junction bases left unmatched: 10. Germline CDR1 is MDHEN and CDR2 is SYDVKM. The DNA of the CDR3 is TGTGCCAGCAGACCTAAGGACAGGGGAGATACTGAAGCTTTCTTT. Its translation: CASRPKDRGDTEAFF.

The chain is built from TRBV18 and TRBJ1-4, with unresolved D. The V gene lost 3 bases and the J gene lost 5 bases, with 7 bases spanning the gap. The CDR3 has 13 residues. Germline V CDR1 and CDR2: KGHSH, LQKENI. In nucleotides, the CDR3 is TGTGCCAGCTCACCCCAGTGGAATGAAAAACTGTTTTTT. Its protein product is CASSPQWNEKLFF.

V and J are TRBV5-4 and TRBJ1-3; possibly TRBD1 for D (6 bases). Trimming stripped 3 bases from V and 1 base from J, with 11 bases between. The CDR3 runs to 15 residues. The germline CDR1 and CDR2 sequences are SGHNT and YYREEE (reference sequence). The CDR3, as DNA: TGTGCCAGCAGCTACACAGGGTATTCTGGAAACACCATATATTTT. This codes for CASSYTGYSGNTIYF. Full variable domain (rest looked up from reference TRBV5-4 and TRBJ1-3): ETGVTQSPTHLIKTRGQQVTLRCSSQSGHNTVSWYQQALGQGPQFIFQYYREEENGRGNFPPRFSGLQFPNYSSELNVNALELDDSALYLCASSYTGYSGNTIYFGEGSWLTVV.

V usage is TRBV18 and J usage is TRBJ2-6, with D unresolved. Trimming took off 2 bases at V and 2 bases at J, with 10 bases between the two ends. CDR1 KGHSH and CDR2 LQKENI come from the germline V gene. The CDR3 has 16 residues. Here the CDR3 DNA reads TGTGCCAGCTCACCAGTATCGTCGGCTGGGGCCAACGTCCTGACTTTC. This translates into CASSPVSSAGANVLTF.

This chain connects TRBV28 to TRBJ2-7, with a weak D call TRBD1 (5 bases). The CDR3 spans 16 residues. Deletions cut 2 bases from V and 5 bases from J, with 19 bases between. Germline CDR1 and CDR2: MDHEN and SYDVKM. The CDR3 nucleotides are TGTGCCAGCAGTTTAAGCGCAGGGCCTAGAGATAACGAGCAGTACTTC. Its translation is CASSLSAGPRDNEQYF.

The chain links TRBV6-6 to TRBJ2-1, with unresolved D. Per the germline V gene, CDR1 is MNHNY and CDR2 is SVGAGI (reference sequence). Trimming stripped 0 bases from V and 13 bases from J, with 7 bases between. This CDR3 contains 11 residues. CDR3 in amino acids: CASSYSNSQFF. In nucleotides, the CDR3 is TGTGCCAGCAGTTACTCAAACTCCCAGTTCTTC.